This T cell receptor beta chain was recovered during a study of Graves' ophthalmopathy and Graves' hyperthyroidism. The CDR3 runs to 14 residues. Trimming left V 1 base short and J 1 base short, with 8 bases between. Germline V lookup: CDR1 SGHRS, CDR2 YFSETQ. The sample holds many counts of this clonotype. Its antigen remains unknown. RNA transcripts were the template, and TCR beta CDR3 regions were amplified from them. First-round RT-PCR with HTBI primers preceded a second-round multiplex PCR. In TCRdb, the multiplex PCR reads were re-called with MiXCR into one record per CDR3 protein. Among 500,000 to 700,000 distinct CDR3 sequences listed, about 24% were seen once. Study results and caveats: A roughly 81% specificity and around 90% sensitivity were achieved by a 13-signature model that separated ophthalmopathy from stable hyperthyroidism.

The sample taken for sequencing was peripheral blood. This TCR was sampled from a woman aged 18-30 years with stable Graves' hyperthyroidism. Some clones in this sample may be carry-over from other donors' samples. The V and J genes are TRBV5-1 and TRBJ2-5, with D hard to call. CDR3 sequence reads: CASSLTQIQETQYF. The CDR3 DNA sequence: TGCGCCAGCAGCTTGACTCAAATCCAAGAGACCCAGTACTTC.